This TCR beta chain was found in a study of blood T cell repertoires in COVID-19. Profiling relied on immunoSEQ multiplex PCR, and the TCRdb table lists in-frame clones only, not all of them. The table has around 270,000 clones, around 87% seen once. The TCR sequence derives from a woman aged 45-59 years with acute or convalescent COVID-19. The sequencing input was peripheral blood.

CDR3 coding DNA: TGTGCCAGCAGTCCGTTCAGCGGGAGAAGCACAGATACGCAGTATTTT. It encodes CASSPFSGRSTDTQYF. This sequence joins TRBV27 and TRBJ2-3; 8 bases map to TRBD2. The CDR3 loop spans 16 amino acids. V dropped 5 bases and J dropped 0; count of bases not matched to a gene: 7. Germline values: CDR1 MNHEY, CDR2 SMNVEV (reference sequence).